This T cell receptor (beta chain) was sequenced during a study of blood T cell repertoires in COVID-19. Study as a whole: Spain, Italy and the United States supplied samples that represented acute and convalescent COVID-19.

Sequencing used immunoSEQ multiplex PCR; TCRdb keeps in-frame clones, though not all of them. The table shows fewer than 45,000 clones, with approximately 86% occurring only once. V lost 4 bases to trimming and J lost 3 bases; unmatched junction nucleotides: 8. The germline V gene has CDR1 SGHRS and CDR2 YFSETQ. The CDR3 totals 15 residues. The genes are TRBV5-1 and TRBJ2-7; 9 bases are shared with TRBD1. The sequenced sample consisted of peripheral blood. This TCR was sampled from a woman aged 80 or older with acute or convalescent COVID-19. In DNA, the CDR3 is TGCGCCAGCAGCCCTTATCTGACAGGGGGCTACGAGCAGTACTTC. This codes for CASSPYLTGGYEQYF.